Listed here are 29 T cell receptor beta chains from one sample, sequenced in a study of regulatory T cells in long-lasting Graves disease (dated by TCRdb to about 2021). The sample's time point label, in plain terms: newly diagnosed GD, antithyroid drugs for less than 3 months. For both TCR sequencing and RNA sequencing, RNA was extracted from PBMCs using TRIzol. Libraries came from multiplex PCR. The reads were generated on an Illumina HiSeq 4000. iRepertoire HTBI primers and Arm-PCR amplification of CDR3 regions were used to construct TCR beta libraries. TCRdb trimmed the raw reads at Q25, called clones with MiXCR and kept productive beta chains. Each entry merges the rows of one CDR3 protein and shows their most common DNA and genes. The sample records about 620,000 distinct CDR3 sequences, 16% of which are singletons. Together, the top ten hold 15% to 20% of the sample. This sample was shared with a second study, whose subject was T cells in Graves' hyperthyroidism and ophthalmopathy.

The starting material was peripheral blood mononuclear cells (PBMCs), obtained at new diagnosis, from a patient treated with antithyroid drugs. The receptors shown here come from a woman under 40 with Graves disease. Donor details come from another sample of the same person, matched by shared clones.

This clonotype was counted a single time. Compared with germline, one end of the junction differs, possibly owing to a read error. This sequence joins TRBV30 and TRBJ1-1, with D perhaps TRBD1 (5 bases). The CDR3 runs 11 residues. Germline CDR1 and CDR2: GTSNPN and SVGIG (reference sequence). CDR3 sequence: CARRLTVEAFF. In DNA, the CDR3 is TGTGCCCGGAGACTGACAGTCGAAGCTTTCTTT.

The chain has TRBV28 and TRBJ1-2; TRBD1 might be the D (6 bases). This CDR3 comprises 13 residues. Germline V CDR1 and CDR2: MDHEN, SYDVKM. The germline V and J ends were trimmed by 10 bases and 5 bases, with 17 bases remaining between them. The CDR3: CAIGGRQRYGYTF. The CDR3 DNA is TGTGCCATAGGGGGAAGACAGCGGTATGGCTACACCTTC.

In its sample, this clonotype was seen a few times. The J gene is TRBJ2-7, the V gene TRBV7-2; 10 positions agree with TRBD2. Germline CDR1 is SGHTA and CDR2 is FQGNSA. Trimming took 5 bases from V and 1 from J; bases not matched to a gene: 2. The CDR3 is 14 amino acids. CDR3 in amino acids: CASSVLAGSYEQYF. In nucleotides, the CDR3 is TGTGCCAGCAGCGTACTAGCGGGATCCTACGAGCAGTACTTC.

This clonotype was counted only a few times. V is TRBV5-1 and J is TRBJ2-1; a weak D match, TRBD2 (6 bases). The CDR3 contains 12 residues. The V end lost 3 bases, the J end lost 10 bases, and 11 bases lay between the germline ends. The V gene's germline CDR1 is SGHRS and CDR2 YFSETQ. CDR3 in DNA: TGCGCCAGCAGCTACGGGGAGGAGGAGCAGTTCTTC. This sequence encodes CASSYGEEEQFF.

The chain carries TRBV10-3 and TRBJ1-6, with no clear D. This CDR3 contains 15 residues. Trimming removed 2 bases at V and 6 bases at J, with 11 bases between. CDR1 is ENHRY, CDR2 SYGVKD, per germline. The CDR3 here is CAISEDGLGNSPLHF. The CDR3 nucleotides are TGTGCCATCAGTGAGGATGGACTAGGTAATTCACCCCTCCACTTT.

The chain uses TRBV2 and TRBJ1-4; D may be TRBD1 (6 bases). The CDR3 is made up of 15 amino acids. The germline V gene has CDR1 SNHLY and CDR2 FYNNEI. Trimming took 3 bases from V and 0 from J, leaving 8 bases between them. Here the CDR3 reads CASSETGATNEKLFF. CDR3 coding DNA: TGTGCCAGCAGTGAGACAGGTGCAACTAATGAAAAACTGTTTTTT.

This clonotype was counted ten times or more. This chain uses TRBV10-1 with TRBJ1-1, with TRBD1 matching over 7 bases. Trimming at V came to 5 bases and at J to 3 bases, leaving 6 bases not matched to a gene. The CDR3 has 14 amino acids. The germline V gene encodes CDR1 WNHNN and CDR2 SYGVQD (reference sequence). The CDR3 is CASSRDRAYTEAFF. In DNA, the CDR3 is TGCGCCAGCAGTCGCGACAGGGCTTACACTGAAGCTTTCTTT.

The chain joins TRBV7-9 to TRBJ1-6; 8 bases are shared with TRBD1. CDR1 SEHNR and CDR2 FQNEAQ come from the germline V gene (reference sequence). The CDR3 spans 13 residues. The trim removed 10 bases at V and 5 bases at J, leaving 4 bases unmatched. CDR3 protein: CAMATGDNSPLHF. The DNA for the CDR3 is TGTGCCATGGCGACAGGGGATAATTCACCCCTCCACTTT.

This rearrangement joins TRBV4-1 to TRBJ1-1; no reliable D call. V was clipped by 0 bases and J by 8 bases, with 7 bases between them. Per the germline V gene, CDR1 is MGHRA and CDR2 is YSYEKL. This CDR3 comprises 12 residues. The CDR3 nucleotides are TGCGCCAGCAGCCAAGATGATAGGGAAGCTTTCTTT. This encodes CASSQDDREAFF.

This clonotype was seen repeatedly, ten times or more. The DNA of the CDR3 is TGTGCCAGCAGTTTATCGCCAGGGAGAAACTACGAGCAGTACTTC. Translating gives CASSLSPGRNYEQYF. The V call is TRBV6-9, the J call TRBJ2-7, with D perhaps assigned TRBD1 or TRBD2 (5 bases each). CDR1 and CDR2 (germline): MNHGY, SVAAGI. CDR3 length equals 15 residues. V was pared by 4 bases and J by 3 bases, with 16 bases between.

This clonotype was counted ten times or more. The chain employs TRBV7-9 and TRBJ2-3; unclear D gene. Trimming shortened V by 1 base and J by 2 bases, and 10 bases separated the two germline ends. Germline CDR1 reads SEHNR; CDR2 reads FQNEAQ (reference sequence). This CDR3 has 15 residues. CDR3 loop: CASSLVLLYTDTQYF. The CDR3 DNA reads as TGTGCCAGCAGCTTAGTTCTGCTGTACACAGATACGCAGTATTTT.

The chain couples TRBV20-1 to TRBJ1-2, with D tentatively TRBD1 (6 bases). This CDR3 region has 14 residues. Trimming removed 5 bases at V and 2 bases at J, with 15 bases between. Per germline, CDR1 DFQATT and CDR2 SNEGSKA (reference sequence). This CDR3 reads CSAPTGQKNYGYTF. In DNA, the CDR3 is TGCAGTGCTCCCACCGGACAGAAAAACTATGGCTACACCTTC.

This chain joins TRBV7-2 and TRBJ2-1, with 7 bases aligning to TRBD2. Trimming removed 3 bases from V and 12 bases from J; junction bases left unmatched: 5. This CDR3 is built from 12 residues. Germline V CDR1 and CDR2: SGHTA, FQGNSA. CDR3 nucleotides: TGTGCCAGCAGCTTGACTAGCTACTTGCAGTTCTTC. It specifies CASSLTSYLQFF.

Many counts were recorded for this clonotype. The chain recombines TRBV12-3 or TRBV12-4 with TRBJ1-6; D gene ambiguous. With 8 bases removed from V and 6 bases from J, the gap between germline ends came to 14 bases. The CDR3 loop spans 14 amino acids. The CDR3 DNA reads TGTGCCAGCCGCTTCGGGGTGGCTAATTCACCCCTCCACTTT. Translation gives CASRFGVANSPLHF.

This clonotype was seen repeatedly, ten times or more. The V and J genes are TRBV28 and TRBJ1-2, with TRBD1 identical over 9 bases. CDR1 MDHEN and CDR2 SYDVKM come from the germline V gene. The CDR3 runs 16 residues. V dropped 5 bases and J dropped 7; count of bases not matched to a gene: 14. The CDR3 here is CASSPRAGQGGSGYTF. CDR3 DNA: TGTGCCAGCAGTCCCAGAGCGGGACAGGGAGGTAGTGGCTACACCTTC.

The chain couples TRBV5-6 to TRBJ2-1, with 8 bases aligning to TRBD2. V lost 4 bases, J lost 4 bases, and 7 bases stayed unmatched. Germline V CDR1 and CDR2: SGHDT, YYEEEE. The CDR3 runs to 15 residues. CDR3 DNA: TGTGCCAGCAGCCTAGCGGGCTCCTATTACAATGAGCAGTTCTTC. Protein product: CASSLAGSYYNEQFF. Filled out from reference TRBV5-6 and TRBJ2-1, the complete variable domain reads DAGVTQSPTHLIKTRGQQVTLRCSPKSGHDTVSWYQQALGQGPQFIFQYYEEEERQRGNFPDRFSGHQFPNYSSELNVNALLLGDSALYLCASSLAGSYYNEQFFGPGTRLTVL.

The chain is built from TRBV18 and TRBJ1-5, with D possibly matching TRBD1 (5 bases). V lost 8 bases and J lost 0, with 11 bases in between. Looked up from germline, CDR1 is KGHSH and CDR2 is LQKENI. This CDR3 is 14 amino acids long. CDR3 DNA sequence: TGTGCCAGCAGCTATGACAGTAGCAATCAGCCCCAGCATTTT. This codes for CASSYDSSNQPQHF.

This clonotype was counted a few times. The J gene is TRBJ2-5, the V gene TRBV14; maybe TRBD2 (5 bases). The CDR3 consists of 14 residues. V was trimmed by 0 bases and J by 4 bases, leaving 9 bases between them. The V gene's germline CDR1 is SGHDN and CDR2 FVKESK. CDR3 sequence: CASSQDWGAETQYF. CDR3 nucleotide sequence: TGTGCCAGCAGCCAAGACTGGGGAGCAGAGACCCAGTACTTC.

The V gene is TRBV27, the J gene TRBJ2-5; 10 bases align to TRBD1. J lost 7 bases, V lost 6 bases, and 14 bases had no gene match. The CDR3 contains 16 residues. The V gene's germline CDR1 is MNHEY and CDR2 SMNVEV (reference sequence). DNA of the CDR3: TGTGCCAGCAGACGGACAGGGGGTGATTCGTGGGGGACCCAGTACTTC. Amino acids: CASRRTGGDSWGTQYF.

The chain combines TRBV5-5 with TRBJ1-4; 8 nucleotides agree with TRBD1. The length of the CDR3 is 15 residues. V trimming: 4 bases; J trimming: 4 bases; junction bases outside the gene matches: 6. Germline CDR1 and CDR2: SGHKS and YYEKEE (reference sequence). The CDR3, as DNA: TGTGCCAGCAGCACGACAGGGGCTATTAATGAAAAACTGTTTTTT. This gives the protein CASSTTGAINEKLFF.

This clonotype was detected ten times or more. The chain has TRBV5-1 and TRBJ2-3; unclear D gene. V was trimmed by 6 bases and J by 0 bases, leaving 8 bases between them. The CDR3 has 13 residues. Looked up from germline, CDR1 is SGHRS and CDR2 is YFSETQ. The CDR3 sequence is CASNEASTDTQYF. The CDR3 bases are TGCGCCAGCAACGAGGCTAGCACAGATACGCAGTATTTT.

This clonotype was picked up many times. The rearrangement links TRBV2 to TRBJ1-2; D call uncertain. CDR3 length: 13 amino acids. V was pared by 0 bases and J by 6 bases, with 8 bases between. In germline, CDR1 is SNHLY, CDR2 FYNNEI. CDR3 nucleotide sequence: TGTGCCAGCAGTGAAGCCGAGACTGATGGCTACACCTTC. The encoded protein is CASSEAETDGYTF.

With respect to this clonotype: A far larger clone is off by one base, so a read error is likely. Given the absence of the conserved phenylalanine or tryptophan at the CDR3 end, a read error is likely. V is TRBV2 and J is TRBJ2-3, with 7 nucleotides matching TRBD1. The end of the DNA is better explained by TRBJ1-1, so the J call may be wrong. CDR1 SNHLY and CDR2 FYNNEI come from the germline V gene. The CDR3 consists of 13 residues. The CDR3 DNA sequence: TGTGCCAGCAGTTTTGACAGGGACACTGAAGCTTTCCTT. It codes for CASSFDRDTEAFL.

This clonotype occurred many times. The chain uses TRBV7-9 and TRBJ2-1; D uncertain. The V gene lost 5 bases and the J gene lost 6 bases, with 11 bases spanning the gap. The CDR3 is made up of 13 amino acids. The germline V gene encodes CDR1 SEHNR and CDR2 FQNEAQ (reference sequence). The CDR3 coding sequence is TGTGCCAGCAGCCTAATATACCCCAATGAGCAGTTCTTC. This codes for CASSLIYPNEQFF.

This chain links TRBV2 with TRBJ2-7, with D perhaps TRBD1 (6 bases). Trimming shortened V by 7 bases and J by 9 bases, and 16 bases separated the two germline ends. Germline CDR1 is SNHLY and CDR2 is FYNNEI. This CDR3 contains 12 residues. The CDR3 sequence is CASTGQSWGQYF. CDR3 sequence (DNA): TGTGCCAGCACCGGACAGTCTTGGGGGCAGTACTTC.

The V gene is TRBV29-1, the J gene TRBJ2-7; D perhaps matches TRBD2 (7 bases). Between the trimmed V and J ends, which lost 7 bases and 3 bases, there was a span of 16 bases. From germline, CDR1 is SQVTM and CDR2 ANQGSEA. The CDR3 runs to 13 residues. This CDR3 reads CSAKGGDGYEQYF. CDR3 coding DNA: TGCAGCGCCAAAGGGGGGGATGGCTACGAGCAGTACTTC.

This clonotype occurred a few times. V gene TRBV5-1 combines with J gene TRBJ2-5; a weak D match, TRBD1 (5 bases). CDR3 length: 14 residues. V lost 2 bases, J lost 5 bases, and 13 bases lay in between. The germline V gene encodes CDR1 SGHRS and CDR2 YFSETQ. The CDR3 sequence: CASSLGASRETQYF. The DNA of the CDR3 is TGCGCCAGCAGCTTAGGGGCGAGTCGGGAGACCCAGTACTTC. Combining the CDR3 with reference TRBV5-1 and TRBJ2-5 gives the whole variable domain KAGVTQTPRYLIKTRGQQVTLSCSPISGHRSVSWYQQTPGQGLQFLFEYFSETQRNKGNFPGRFSGRQFSNSRSEMNVSTLELGDSALYLCASSLGASRETQYFGPGTRLLVL.

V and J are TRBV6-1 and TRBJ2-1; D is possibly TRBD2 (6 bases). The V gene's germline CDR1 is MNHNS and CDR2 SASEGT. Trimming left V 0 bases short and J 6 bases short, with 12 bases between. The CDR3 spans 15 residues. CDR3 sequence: CASSEALGGTNEQFF. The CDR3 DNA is TGTGCCAGCAGTGAAGCGCTCGGCGGGACCAATGAGCAGTTCTTC.

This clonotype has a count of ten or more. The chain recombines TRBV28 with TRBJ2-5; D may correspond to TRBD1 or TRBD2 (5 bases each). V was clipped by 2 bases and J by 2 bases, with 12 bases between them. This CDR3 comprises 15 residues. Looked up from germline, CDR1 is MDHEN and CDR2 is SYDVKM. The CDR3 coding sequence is TGTGCCAGCAGTTTAATAGGGACGGCGCAAGAGACCCAGTACTTC. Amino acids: CASSLIGTAQETQYF.